This T cell receptor beta chain was profiled in a study of blood T cell repertoires in COVID-19. Looking at the study overall: Collection of acute and convalescent COVID-19 samples took place in the United States, Italy and Spain. T cells, B-cell-depleted T cells, or PBMCs supplied cDNA or gDNA.

TCRdb keeps only in-frame clones here, not all; method: immunoSEQ multiplex PCR. The sample yields around 80,000 clones, around 84% seen once. The length of the CDR3 is 15 residues. The chain employs TRBV21-1 and TRBJ2-3; TRBD1 is taken as the D call from the table, unchecked against the DNA. TRBV21-1 is described as a pseudogene. The sequence derives from a man aged 80 or over with active or convalescent COVID-19. Sequencing was carried out using peripheral blood. The CDR3 sequence: CAVTSDRDFTDTQYF. CDR3 sequence (DNA): TGTGCCGTAACCTCCGACAGGGATTTCACAGATACGCAGTATTTT.